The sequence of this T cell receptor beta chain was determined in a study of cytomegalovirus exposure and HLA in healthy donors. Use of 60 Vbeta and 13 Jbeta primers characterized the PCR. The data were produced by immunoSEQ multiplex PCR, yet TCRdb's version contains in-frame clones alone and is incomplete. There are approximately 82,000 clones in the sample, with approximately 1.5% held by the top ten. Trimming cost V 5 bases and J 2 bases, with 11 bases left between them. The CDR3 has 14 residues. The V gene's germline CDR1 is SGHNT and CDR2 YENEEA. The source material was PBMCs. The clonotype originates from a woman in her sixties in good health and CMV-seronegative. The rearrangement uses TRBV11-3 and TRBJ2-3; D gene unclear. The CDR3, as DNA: TGTGCCAGCAGCGATGGGCGATTCACAGATACGCAGTATTTT. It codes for CASSDGRFTDTQYF.